This record covers a single T cell receptor beta chain. This record belongs to a study of blood T cell repertoires in COVID-19. Background on the study: Samples taken during acute and convalescent COVID-19 were collected in the United States, Italy and Spain. T cells, B-cell-depleted T cells, or PBMCs supplied cDNA or gDNA.

Under the authors' procedure: For nucleated cells, counts were estimated from reference gene primer amplification. Generated by immunoSEQ multiplex PCR, the TCRdb table keeps only in-frame clones and is missing some. V, J and clone size are those of that table, while D and trimming were read from the DNA. The table has 120,000 or so clones, roughly 85% seen once. J lost 3 bases, V lost 1 base, and 6 bases had no gene match. The germline CDR1 and CDR2 sequences are SGHRS and YFSETQ. The length of the CDR3 is 15 residues. This clonotype was obtained from an elderly man with active or convalescent COVID-19. The chain couples TRBV5-1 to TRBJ1-2, with 7 bases aligning to TRBD1. The sequenced material came from peripheral blood. CDR3 sequence: CASSLTGDVDYGYTF. CDR3 DNA sequence: TGCGCCAGCAGCTTGACAGGGGATGTTGACTATGGCTACACCTTC.